Included here is one T cell receptor beta chain sequence, with context. The antigen remains unidentified. Germline assignment: CDR1 MDHEN and CDR2 SYDVKM. There are 14 residues in the CDR3. With 2 bases removed from V and 4 bases from J, the gap between germline ends came to 12 bases. These data come from a study of shared clonotypes between healthy human individuals. Points from the study as a whole: An effect of sequencing depth on clonotype sharing among donors was expected. Generation probability values for non-shared clonotypes were lower than those for clonotypes shared by all four donors.

When replicate PCRs were run on sorted subsets, they used about 200 ng DNA, about 30,000 T cell genomes. Sequenced by immunoSEQ multiplex PCR; TCRdb stores in-frame clones only, minus some. In the table there are around 2,000,000 clones, around 96% of which are singletons. Terminally differentiated effector memory CD45RA+ cells were excluded by CCR7 positive selection of CD45RO-negative cells. The gene calls are TRBV28 and TRBJ2-7, with unresolved D. Sequenced material: naive CD8+ T cells sorted from blood. The receptor was derived from a man aged 18 to 30 in good health. The CDR3 DNA follows: TGTGCCAGCAGTTTAATGGGCGACGGTTACGAGCAGTACTTC. Translated: CASSLMGDGYEQYF. Variable domain in full (rest from reference TRBV28 and TRBJ2-7): DVKVTQSSRYLVKRTGEKVFLECVQDMDHENMFWYRQDPGLGLRLIYFSYDVKMKEKGDIPEGYSVSREKKERFSLILESASTNQTSMYLCASSLMGDGYEQYFGPGTRLTVT.